This T cell receptor (beta chain) was recovered during a study of vaccination and CD4 T cells after COVID-19. Study information: Convalescent patients gave post-COVID blood a median roughly 96 days post-diagnosis, range 35 to 161. Stimulation used overlapping spike peptides from SARS-CoV-2, HCoV-NL63, HCoV-OC43 and HCoV-229E. Control cultures were supplied with a CEFX pool, an HIV-1 Nef pool, or no peptide at all. Study-level findings and limits: Rising from about 20 to 38, the median of SARS-CoV-2-reactive clonotypes did not change significantly.

CDR1 is SGHNT, CDR2 YENEEA, per germline. The CDR3 is 16 amino acids. V lost 4 bases, J lost 0 bases, and 3 bases stayed unmatched. This clonotype was seen more than once but under ten times. Antigen specificity is unknown. The treatment denotes: approximately nine-day PBMC culture with coronavirus spike peptide pools or control peptides (ViraFEST assay). Sequencing of the DNA from cultured CD4+ T cells was carried out with the Oncomine TCR Beta short-read assay. MiXCR, run by TCRdb on the PCR reads, gives a single entry per CDR3 protein. The sample holds roughly 10,000 distinct CDR3 sequences, around 23% seen once.

This TCR was sampled from a human donor who had recovered from COVID-19. The chain is built from TRBV11-3 and TRBJ2-3; TRBD2 aligns across 11 bases. The input for sequencing was CD4+ T cells from blood, cultured in vitro, taken after SARS-CoV-2 vaccination. The CDR3, as DNA: TGTGCCAGCAGCTGGGGACTAGCGGCTAGCACAGATACGCAGTATTTT. This translates into CASSWGLAASTDTQYF.